This TCR beta chain derives from a study of T cells in Graves' hyperthyroidism and ophthalmopathy. Study observations and caveats: Ophthalmopathy was separated from stable hyperthyroidism by a 13 V-J model.

Authors of the study amplified TCR beta CDR3 regions from RNA transcripts. The TCR CDR3 was amplified in a first-round RT-PCR using the HTBI primer set. TCRdb recomputed calls from the multiplex PCR reads with MiXCR, one row per CDR3 protein. Of about 250,000 distinct CDR3 sequences in the sample, around 24% were seen once. A NOSPECS grade of at least 4, a Clinical Activity Score of at least 3 and duration under 3 months were recorded in ophthalmopathy patients. Based on clinical symptoms, serum thyroxine and TRAb, thyroid ultrasound and orbital computed tomography, diagnoses were reached. This clonotype came up many times. Its antigen is not known. Sequences were obtained from blood. This TCR was sampled from a woman in her thirties or forties with Graves' ophthalmopathy.

The DNA of the CDR3 is TGTGCCAGCAGTTCCGTATCGATTTTGGAGACCCAGTACTTC. Translating gives CASSSVSILETQYF. This chain uses TRBV28 with TRBJ2-5; D gene unclear. Trimming pared 4 bases from V and 5 bases from J, leaving 14 bases between. This CDR3 is 14 amino acids long. Germline loops: CDR1 MDHEN, CDR2 SYDVKM.